The present T cell receptor beta chain was sequenced within a study of blood T cell repertoires in COVID-19. Study details: Sites across the United States, Italy and Spain contributed samples from acute and convalescent COVID-19. In each case, the material was cDNA or gDNA derived from T cells, B-cell-depleted T cells, or PBMCs.

The germline V gene has CDR1 KGHSH and CDR2 LQKENI. This CDR3 comprises 11 residues. Trimming removed 3 bases at V and 5 bases at J, with 2 bases between. Assay: immunoSEQ multiplex PCR; the TCRdb copy retains only in-frame clones and omits some. This table has 80,000 to 100,000 clones, 85% to 90% appearing once. Patients of the Seattle cohort, enrolled during active infection, were followed longitudinally. The sequenced sample consisted of peripheral blood. The rearrangement links TRBV18 to TRBJ2-1, with D hard to call. The source is a human donor with COVID-19, enrolled during active disease. The donor label of this sample is uncertain. In nucleotides, the CDR3 is TGTGCCAGCTCACCCGACAATGAGCAGTTCTTC. It yields the protein CASSPDNEQFF.